This T cell receptor beta chain was sequenced during a study of CD8 T cells in ankylosing spondylitis. Overall study findings and caveats: Some of the motif variants had earlier been found in reactive arthritis patients' fluid and blood. Blood of patients with ankylosing spondylitis appeared to be characterized by a TCR beta motif of several highly homologous variants. There was reportedly significant enrichment of clones that were disease-linked in matched ankylosing spondylitis synovial fluid. Relatively rare in peripheral blood, disease-linked clones were also CD8+.

5'-RACE, quantitative and with molecular barcodes, yielded the TCR beta libraries. TCRdb redid the calling of the 5' RACE reads with MiXCR, one entry per CDR3 protein. The sample contains hundreds of thousands of distinct CDR3 sequences, approximately 12% of which appear only once. Details on this clonotype: Its antigen is unidentified.

The TCR sequence derives from a male donor with ankylosing spondylitis. Sequencing was carried out using blood, either unsorted or a sorted T cell fraction (not recorded which).

DNA for the CDR3: TGCGCCAGCAGCAAGGGACTAGCGGGATCTATTGAGCAGTTCTTC. Protein sequence: CASSKGLAGSIEQFF. The chain employs TRBV5-1 and TRBJ2-1; 13 bases line up with TRBD2. This CDR3 spans 15 amino acids. V trimming: 4 bases; J trimming: 9 bases; junction bases outside the gene matches: 7. Germline values: CDR1 SGHRS, CDR2 YFSETQ.